These T cell receptor beta chains were read from a single sample in a study of response to subunit inactivated influenza vaccine. TCRdb re-called the RT-PCR reads through MiXCR, storing one row per CDR3 protein. The table includes roughly 650,000 distinct CDR3 sequences, 15% to 18% detected once. Material: PBMCs from blood, obtained 11 to 12 days after vaccination. The receptor source for this set is a man between 50 and 59 years old who received an inactivated influenza vaccine. CDR3s include the opening cysteine and the closing phenylalanine or tryptophan. D genes are given only for firm matches. Some rows have no size entry. The others give once, few or many, or a class for an expanded clone.

.,TRBJ2-7,TRBV20-1,few,TGCAGTGCTAGTGGTCAGGGTTCGACCTACGAGCAGTACTTC,CSASGQGSTYEQYF
TRBD2,TRBJ2-1,TRBV18,.,TGTGCCAGCTCACGCGGACTAGAACGGTCCTACAATGAGCAGTTCTTC,CASSRGLERSYNEQFF
TRBD2,TRBJ2-5,TRBV18,.,TGTGCCAGCTCACCACCTCGACTAGCGGGAGAAGAGACCCAGTACTTC,CASSPPRLAGEETQYF
TRBD2,TRBJ2-7,TRBV7-2,.,TGTGCCAGCAGCCCAGTAGCGGGAGGGCTCGGGATCGAGCAGTACTTC,CASSPVAGGLGIEQYF
.,TRBJ1-3,TRBV5-1,.,TGCGCCAGCAGCTTCGGGCCGGACAACTCTGGAAACACCATATATTTT,CASSFGPDNSGNTIYF
TRBD2,TRBJ2-3,TRBV7-2,.,TGTGCCAGCAGCTTAGCCCCTAGCGGGGGGGGCACAGATACGCAGTATTTT,CASSLAPSGGGTDTQYF
.,TRBJ2-3,TRBV29-1,few,TGCAGCGTGGCCGTCAAGGCCAGGACAGATACGCAGTATTTT,CSVAVKARTDTQYF
TRBD1,TRBJ2-7,TRBV29-1,once,TGCAGCGTGAAGGACAGGGGGCTGTACGAGCAGTACTTC,CSVKDRGLYEQYF
.,TRBJ2-1,TRBV7-2,few,TGTGCCAGCAGCTTAGCGCAGCCCCAATACAATGAGCAGTTCTTC,CASSLAQPQYNEQFF
TRBD2,TRBJ2-1,TRBV20-1,few,TGCAGTGCTAGAGGGAGCGGGAGTATCTACAATGAGCAGTTCTTC,CSARGSGSIYNEQFF
.,TRBJ2-7,TRBV7-9,.,TGTGCCAGCAGCTCGGACCGCCTAGTCTACGAGCAGTACTTC,CASSSDRLVYEQYF
.,TRBJ2-1,TRBV11-1,few,TGTGCCAGCAACCCTCCGGGGACGGATTCCCCCTCCTACAATGAGCAGTTCTTC,CASNPPGTDSPSYNEQFF
.,TRBJ2-1,TRBV4-3,.,TGCGCCAGCAGCCAAGATCTGGCGGGATGGAATGAGCAGTTCTTC,CASSQDLAGWNEQFF
.,TRBJ1-4,TRBV7-2,few,TGTGCCAGCAGCTTAGGCGGGGGCGTGGGTGAAAAACTGTTTTTT,CASSLGGGVGEKLFF
TRBD1,TRBJ2-5,TRBV18,.,TGTGCCAGCTCACCACCGGGACAGAAAGAGACCCAGTACTTC,CASSPPGQKETQYF
.,TRBJ2-7,TRBV4-3,few,TGCGCCAGCAGCATCTCGACAGGATACGAGCAGTACTTC,CASSISTGYEQYF
.,TRBJ2-6,TRBV4-2,.,TGTGCCAGCAGCCCGCTCTCAGGGGAAAGCTCTGGGGCCAACGTCCTGACTTTC,CASSPLSGESSGANVLTF
TRBD2,TRBJ2-5,TRBV5-1,.,TGCGCCAGCAGCCATGCTAACGGGGGGGCCCAAGAGACCCAGTACTTC,CASSHANGGAQETQYF
.,TRBJ2-1,TRBV7-2,few,TGTGCCAGCAGCTTCAGGACTATAAATGAGCAGTTCTTC,CASSFRTINEQFF
.,TRBJ1-1,TRBV5-1,.,TGCGCCAGCAGCTTGATAGGGGTAAACACTGAAGCTTTCTTT,CASSLIGVNTEAFF
.,TRBJ1-2,TRBV5-5,.,TGTGCCAGCAGCTTCACAGGGCCCTATGGCTACACCTTC,CASSFTGPYGYTF
.,TRBJ2-1,TRBV12-3/TRBV12-4,few,TGTGCCAGCAGCCGTAAGTTGCATGAGCAGTTCTTC,CASSRKLHEQFF
TRBD1,TRBJ2-7,TRBV4-3,many,TGCGCCAGCAGCCAAGTTGTGGACAGGAGCTACGAGCAGTACTTC,CASSQVVDRSYEQYF
TRBD2,TRBJ2-7,TRBV5-1,.,TGCGCCAGCAGCTTGGCTCTAGCGGGCGCTACCTACGTTGAGCAGTACTTC,CASSLALAGATYVEQYF
.,TRBJ2-4,TRBV5-1,few,TGCGCCAGCAGCTCCCAGGGCATTCAGTACTTC,CASSSQGIQYF
.,TRBJ2-3,TRBV20-1,.,TGCAGTGCTAGAGATTTAGGCGGAAACACAGATACGCAGTATTTT,CSARDLGGNTDTQYF
TRBD2,TRBJ2-5,TRBV4-3,few,TGCGCCAGCAGCCAAGATCGGGTAGCGGGAGGGTTCCAAGAGACCCAGTACTTC,CASSQDRVAGGFQETQYF
TRBD2,TRBJ2-2,TRBV11-1,.,TGTGCCAGCAGCTGGTGGACTAGCGGGGGGGCCGACACCGGGGAGCTGTTTTTT,CASSWWTSGGADTGELFF
.,TRBJ2-7,TRBV7-8,.,TGTGCCAGCAGCTTAGGATTTGGGCAGGGGAATTCCTACGAGCAGTACTTC,CASSLGFGQGNSYEQYF
TRBD1,TRBJ2-7,TRBV6-2/TRBV6-3,few,TGTGCCAGCAGTGACAGGGGTTATCCCTACTTC,CASSDRGYPYF
.,TRBJ2-2,TRBV15,.,TGTGCCACCAGCAGAGATCTGACCGGGGAGCTGTTTTTT,CATSRDLTGELFF
TRBD2,TRBJ2-1,TRBV12-3/TRBV12-4,few,TGTGCCAGCACCACACGGGGGCGGGGGGGTGAGCAGTTCTTC,CASTTRGRGGEQFF
.,TRBJ2-5,TRBV18,.,TGTGCCAGCTCACTAAGACAATTCCAAGAGACCCAGTACTTC,CASSLRQFQETQYF
TRBD2,TRBJ2-3,TRBV4-1,.,TGCGCCAGCAGCCAAGGAGGGACTAGCGGGAGATGGGATACGCAGTATTTT,CASSQGGTSGRWDTQYF
.,TRBJ1-5,TRBV5-1,few,TGCGCCAGCAGCTTGGAAGGGGTTTCCGATCAGCCCCAGCATTTT,CASSLEGVSDQPQHF
TRBD2,TRBJ2-5,TRBV7-8,few,TGTGCCAGCAGCTTAGCGGCTAGCGGGAAGGTAGTTAGAGAGACCCAGTACTTC,CASSLAASGKVVRETQYF
TRBD1,TRBJ2-1,TRBV2,.,TGTGCCATCAAAACAGGGGAGTTATGGAACAATGAGCAGTTCTTC,CAIKTGELWNNEQFF
TRBD1,TRBJ2-2,TRBV7-6,few,TGTGCCAGCAGCGGGACCGGGACAGGGTTCATCGGGGAGCTGTTTTTT,CASSGTGTGFIGELFF
.,TRBJ2-1,TRBV10-1,few,TGCGCCAGCGGATTGAACAATGAGCAGTTCTTC,CASGLNNEQFF
.,TRBJ2-1,TRBV11-2,few,TGTGCCAGCAGCCAAATCAGAGTTTCTTACAATGAGCAGTTCTTC,CASSQIRVSYNEQFF
.,TRBJ1-2,TRBV7-2,few,TGTGCCAGCAGCCCTCCTGGCCCCTATGGCTACACCTTC,CASSPPGPYGYTF
.,TRBJ2-2,TRBV6-2/TRBV6-3,.,TGTGCCAGCAAAGGGGCAGGGAACACCGGGGAGCTGTTTTTT,CASKGAGNTGELFF
.,TRBJ2-1,TRBV19,few,TGTGCCAGTAATCGAGGGGGGGCCGCCTACAATGAGCAGTTCTTC,CASNRGGAAYNEQFF
TRBD1,TRBJ2-3,TRBV5-1,.,TGCGCCAGCAGCGACCGGGACAGAACCTTCACAGATACGCAGTATTTT,CASSDRDRTFTDTQYF
.,TRBJ2-3,TRBV7-9,few,TGTGCCAGCAGTCAGGGTTTGACGGATACGCAGTATTTT,CASSQGLTDTQYF
.,TRBJ1-5,TRBV18,many,TGTGCCAGCTCACCATCCGCCGGAGGCAATCAGCCCCAGCATTTT,CASSPSAGGNQPQHF
.,TRBJ2-5,TRBV4-1,few,TGCGCCAGCAGCCAAGAGCCGCCGGGGCTTCAAGAGACCCAGTACTTC,CASSQEPPGLQETQYF
.,TRBJ2-2,TRBV20-1,few,TGCAGTGCTAGAGGCCCGACCCTGGGTAAAAGCGACACCGGGGAGCTGTTTTTT,CSARGPTLGKSDTGELFF
.,TRBJ1-1,TRBV12-3/TRBV12-4,few,TGTGCCAGCAGTTTATTGACATCGAACACTGAAGCTTTCTTT,CASSLLTSNTEAFF
.,TRBJ2-1,TRBV5-1,.,TGCGCCAGCAGCGTCCTCGAGGGGCGGAGGTACAATGAGCAGTTCTTC,CASSVLEGRRYNEQFF
.,TRBJ2-1,TRBV4-1,.,TGCGCCAGCAGCTCGGGGCAGGGTGCGGTCAATGAGCAGTTCTTC,CASSSGQGAVNEQFF
TRBD2,TRBJ2-7,TRBV20-1,few,TGCAGTGCCATGCCGGGAGGAACCTACGAGCAGTACTTC,CSAMPGGTYEQYF
.,TRBJ2-5,TRBV7-2,few,TGTGCCAGCTCAGCTTTTATGCAGTACCAAGAGACCCAGTACTTC,CASSAFMQYQETQYF
.,TRBJ2-6,TRBV7-6,few,TGTGCCAGCAGCTCGGGACTCCAGTCTGGGGCCAACGTCCTGACTTTC,CASSSGLQSGANVLTF
.,TRBJ2-7,TRBV3-1,.,TGTGCCAGCAGCCAAGTGAGGACCTCCTACGAGCAGTACTTC,CASSQVRTSYEQYF
.,TRBJ2-3,TRBV20-1,few,TGCAGTGCACGAAACTTCCGGACTAGCACAGATACGCAGTATTTT,CSARNFRTSTDTQYF
.,TRBJ2-1,TRBV7-9,few,TGTGCCAGCAGCTTAATTAAGTCTGCGCACAACAATGAGCAGTTCTTC,CASSLIKSAHNNEQFF